This entry describes one T cell receptor beta chain. All exposed participants met a person with COVID-19 within 2 weeks before entering the study. The V segment lost 4 bases and the J segment 1 base; nucleotides outside the gene matches: 4. This CDR3 spans 15 amino acids. Germline-derived CDR1 and CDR2 are SGDLS and YYNGEE. The data originate from a study of blood T cell repertoires in COVID-19. Study processing details: The authors estimated nucleated cell counts from reference gene primer amplification. Sequencing was performed with immunoSEQ multiplex PCR; in TCRdb, only in-frame clones are kept and a portion is missing. D and trimming come from the DNA, and the V and J calls and clone size come from that table. The sample records about 180,000 clones, approximately 80% being singletons.

The source of this sequence is a man in his 60s who had been exposed to COVID-19. The chain recombines TRBV9 with TRBJ2-5, with 10 bases that match TRBD1. Material: PBMCs or T cells enriched from blood (not recorded which). The CDR3 bases are TGTGCCAGCAGCTGGGGACAGGGGACCCAAGAGACCCAGTACTTC. Protein sequence: CASSWGQGTQETQYF.